This T cell receptor (beta chain) comes out of a study of T cell clones after liver transplantation. Study details: A pre-transplant mixed lymphocyte reaction with TCRbeta sequencing defined graft-donor-reactive clones followed in post-transplant blood.

Produced via immunoSEQ multiplex PCR; TCRdb's table is partial and in-frame only. The top ten clones hold about 17% of a sample with about 9,900 clones, about 80% of them seen once. V lost 9 bases, J lost 4 bases, and 10 bases lay in between. Germline values: CDR1 WNHNN, CDR2 SYGVQD (reference sequence). The CDR3 length is 12 residues. The sequencing here drew on CD8+ T cells from blood, taken before liver transplant. The chain uses TRBV10-1 and TRBJ2-1; D possibly corresponds to TRBD2 (5 bases). This receptor was identified in a human donor who received a liver transplant. The CDR3 DNA sequence: TGCGCCAGAGCTAGCCTTTACAATGAGCAGTTCTTC. As protein: CARASLYNEQFF.